This T cell receptor beta chain was sequenced for a study of T cells after yellow fever vaccination (dated by TCRdb to 2018 to 2020). For context, the study as a whole: The SMART-Seq v4 Ultra Low Input RNA kit was used to prepare libraries from fractions with low cell numbers. Bulk TCR alpha and beta repertoires were sequenced longitudinally to track T-cell clones before and after primary and booster YFV17D yellow fever vaccination. Two healthy male donors made up the cohort, one aged 18 to 30 years and the other aged 30 to 39 years. Bulk PBMC replicates and cell subsets were isolated from blood drawn at multiple timepoints before and after both primary and secondary immunization. Overall study results and their limits: A small fraction of clonotypes showed up in both the CD4 and CD8 compartments, probably as a result of convergent recombination. Because abundant contaminating clonotypes from the bulk population could be contained in FACS-sorted repertoires, computational filtering was required. Only two donors were included in the study, so the extent to which the findings can be generalized is limited. The secondary T-cell response was weaker than the primary response but faster, peaking on day 5 instead of day 15. Most clones expanded after primary vaccination (96% of CD4 and 80% to 90% of CD8) were re-detected after the booster, suggesting that broad memory maintenance occurred.

This clonotype was found a few times. This clone's antigen is unknown. Base qualities were left out, and no much larger clone turns up one base away. Reading the label with the study, this specimen's treatment or condition is: live attenuated yellow fever vaccine strain. At each blood-draw timepoint, two biological replicates of bulk PBMCs were collected. PBMCs were isolated from peripheral blood using a standard Ficoll-Paque protocol. TriZol was used to extract RNA from bulk PBMCs, CD4 and CD8 fractions, and dextramer-positive and dextramer-negative fractions. Reading from cysteine to phenylalanine, the CDR3 counts 16 amino acids. This entry keeps only the CDR3 DNA: 48 bases, framed from base 1. In the germline V gene, CDR1 corresponds to SGHDT and CDR2 to YYEEEE. The germline ends are 20 bases apart after V is trimmed by 7 bases and J by 3 bases. TCR cDNA was synthesized by 5'RACE template switching, which introduced a universal primer site and unique molecular identifiers. Priming for cDNA synthesis came from both the TCR alpha and TCR beta constant segments. Library amplification involved two PCR steps, and the second step added sample barcodes and sequencing adapters. Sequencing of libraries was performed on Illumina HiSeq 2500 (2x100 bp) or NovaSeq (2x150 bp). Concerning the study's data processing: Reads were demultiplexed and collapsed into UMI consensus sequences with MIGEC, and V(D)J alignment was performed with MiXCR. Vaccine-responding clonotypes were defined with edgeR using replicate PBMC samples, requiring FDR below 0.01 and a log2 fold change above 5 up to day 15. CD4 or CD8 identity was assigned to each bulk clonotype according to whether the clonotype was present at higher abundance in the sequenced CD4 repertoire or the sequenced CD8 repertoire. TCRdb reprocessed the public reads (quality trimming at Q25 with fastp, clone calling with MiXCR) and kept in-frame beta chains. When rows share a CDR3 protein, they turn into one entry using the most common DNA and genes. TCRdb, not the original authors, processed these V and J calls. The table for this sample lists 510,000 or so distinct CDR3 sequences; roughly 21% of them were counted only once. Over 11% of the sample lies in the top ten.

The chain couples TRBV5-6 to TRBJ2-1; 5 matching bases give a weak D call of TRBD2. This TCR was recovered from a man aged 25-45 years who received the YFV17D yellow fever vaccine. Specimen: PBMCs, collected 15 days after the yellow fever booster vaccination. The sequence in DNA is TGTGCCAGCTCATCGATAGCGCCTACGAACTACAATGAGCAGTTCTTC. This gives the protein CASSSIAPTNYNEQFF.